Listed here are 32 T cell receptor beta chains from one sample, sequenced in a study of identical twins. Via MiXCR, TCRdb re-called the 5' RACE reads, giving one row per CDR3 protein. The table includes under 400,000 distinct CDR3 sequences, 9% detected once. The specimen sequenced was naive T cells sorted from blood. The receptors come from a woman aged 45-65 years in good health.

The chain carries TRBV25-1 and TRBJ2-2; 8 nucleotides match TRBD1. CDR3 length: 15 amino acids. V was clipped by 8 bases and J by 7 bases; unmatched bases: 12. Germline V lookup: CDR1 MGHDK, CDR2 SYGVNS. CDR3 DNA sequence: TGTGCCAGCGGACCCGGGACAGGTGGTGGCGGGGAGCTGTTTTTT. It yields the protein CASGPGTGGGGELFF.

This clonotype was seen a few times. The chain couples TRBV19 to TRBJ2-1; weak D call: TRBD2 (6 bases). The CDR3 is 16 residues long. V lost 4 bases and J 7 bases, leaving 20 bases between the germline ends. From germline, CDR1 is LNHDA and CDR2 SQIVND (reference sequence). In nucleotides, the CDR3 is TGTGCCAGTAGTACCCCCGGTGATAGCGGCTATAATGAGCAGTTCTTC. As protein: CASSTPGDSGYNEQFF.

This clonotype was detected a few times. As DNA, the CDR3 is TGCGCCAGCAGCTTGGCATGGGAACTTTTAGACAATGAGCAGTTCTTC. Its translation is CASSLAWELLDNEQFF. This chain connects TRBV5-1 to TRBJ2-1; D uncertain. V lost 0 bases, J lost 5 bases, and 15 bases lay in between. The CDR3 is 16 residues long. CDR1 is SGHRS and CDR2 is YFSETQ in the germline V gene.

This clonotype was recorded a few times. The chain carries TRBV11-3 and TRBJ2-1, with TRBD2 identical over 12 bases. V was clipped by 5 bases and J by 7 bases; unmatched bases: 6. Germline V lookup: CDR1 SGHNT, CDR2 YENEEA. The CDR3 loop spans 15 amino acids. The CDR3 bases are TGTGCCAGCAGCCCGACTAGCGGGGGACCAAATGAGCAGTTCTTC. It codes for CASSPTSGGPNEQFF.

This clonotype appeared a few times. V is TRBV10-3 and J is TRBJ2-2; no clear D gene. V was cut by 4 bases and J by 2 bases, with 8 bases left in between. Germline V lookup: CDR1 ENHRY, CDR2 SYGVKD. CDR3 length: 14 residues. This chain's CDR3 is CAISGSVNTGELFF. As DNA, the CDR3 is TGTGCCATCAGTGGGTCCGTTAACACCGGGGAGCTGTTTTTT.

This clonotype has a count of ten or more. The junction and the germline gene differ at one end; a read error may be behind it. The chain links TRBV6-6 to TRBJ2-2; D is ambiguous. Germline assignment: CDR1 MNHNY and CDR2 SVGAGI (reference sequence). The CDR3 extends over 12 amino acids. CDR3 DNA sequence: TGTGCCAGCAGTGACTCCACCGGGGAGCTGTTTTTT. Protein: CASSDSTGELFF.

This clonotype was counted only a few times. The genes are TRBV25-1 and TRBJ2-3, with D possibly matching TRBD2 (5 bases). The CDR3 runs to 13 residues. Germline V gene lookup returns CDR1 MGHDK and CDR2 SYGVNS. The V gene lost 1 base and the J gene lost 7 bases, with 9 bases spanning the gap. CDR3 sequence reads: CASSESEAHTQYF. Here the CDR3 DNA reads TGTGCCAGCAGTGAATCGGAGGCGCATACGCAGTATTTT.

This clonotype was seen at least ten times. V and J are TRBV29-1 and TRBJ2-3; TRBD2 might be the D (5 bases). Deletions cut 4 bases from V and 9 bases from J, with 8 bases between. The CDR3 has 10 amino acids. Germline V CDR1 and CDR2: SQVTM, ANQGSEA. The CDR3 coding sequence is TGCAGCGTTGCCTCGGGAACGCAGTATTTT. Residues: CSVASGTQYF.

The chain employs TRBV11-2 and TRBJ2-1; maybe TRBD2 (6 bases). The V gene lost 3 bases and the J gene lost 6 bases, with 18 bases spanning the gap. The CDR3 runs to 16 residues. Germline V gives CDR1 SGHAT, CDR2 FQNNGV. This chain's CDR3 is CASSFLRGRTRNEQFF. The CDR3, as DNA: TGTGCCAGCAGCTTCCTGCGGGGACGGACCCGCAATGAGCAGTTCTTC.

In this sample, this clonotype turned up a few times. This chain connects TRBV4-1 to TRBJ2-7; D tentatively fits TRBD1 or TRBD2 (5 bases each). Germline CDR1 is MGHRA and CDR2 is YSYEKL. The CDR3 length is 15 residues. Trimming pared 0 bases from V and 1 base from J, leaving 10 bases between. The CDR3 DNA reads TGCGCCAGCAGCCAAGATCGGGGCGGTTCCTACGAGCAGTACGTC. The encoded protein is CASSQDRGGSYEQYV.

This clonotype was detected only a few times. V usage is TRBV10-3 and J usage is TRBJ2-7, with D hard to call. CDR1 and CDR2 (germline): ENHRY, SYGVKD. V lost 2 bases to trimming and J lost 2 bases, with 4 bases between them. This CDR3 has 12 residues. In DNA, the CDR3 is TGTGCCATCAGTGAGCAAGCCTACGAGCAGTACTTC. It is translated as CAISEQAYEQYF.

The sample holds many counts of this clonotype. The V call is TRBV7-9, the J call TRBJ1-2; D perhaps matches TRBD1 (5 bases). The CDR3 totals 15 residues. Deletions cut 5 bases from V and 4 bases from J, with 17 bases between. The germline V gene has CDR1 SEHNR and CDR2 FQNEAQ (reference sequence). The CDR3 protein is CASSPQEYIVYGYTF. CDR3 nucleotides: TGTGCCAGCAGCCCACAGGAGTATATCGTCTATGGCTACACCTTC.

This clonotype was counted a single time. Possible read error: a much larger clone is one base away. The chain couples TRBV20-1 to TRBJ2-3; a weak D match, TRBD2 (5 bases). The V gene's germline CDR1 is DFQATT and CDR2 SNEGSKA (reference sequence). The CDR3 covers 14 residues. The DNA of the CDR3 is TGCAGTACTAGATTCACAGCTAGCACAGATACGCAGTATTTT. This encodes CSTRFTASTDTQYF.

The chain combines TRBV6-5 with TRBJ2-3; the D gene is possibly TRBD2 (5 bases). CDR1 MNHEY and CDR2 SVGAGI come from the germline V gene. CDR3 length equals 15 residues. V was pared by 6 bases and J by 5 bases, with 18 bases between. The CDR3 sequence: CASRNTGSLGDTQYF. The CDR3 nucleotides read TGTGCCAGCAGGAATACGGGGAGCTTAGGAGATACGCAGTATTTT.

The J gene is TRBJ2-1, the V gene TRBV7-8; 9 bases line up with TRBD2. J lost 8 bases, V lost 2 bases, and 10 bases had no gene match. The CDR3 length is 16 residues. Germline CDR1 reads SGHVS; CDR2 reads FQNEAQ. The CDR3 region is CASSLRLADLMHEQFF. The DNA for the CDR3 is TGTGCCAGCAGCTTACGACTAGCGGACCTTATGCATGAGCAGTTCTTC.

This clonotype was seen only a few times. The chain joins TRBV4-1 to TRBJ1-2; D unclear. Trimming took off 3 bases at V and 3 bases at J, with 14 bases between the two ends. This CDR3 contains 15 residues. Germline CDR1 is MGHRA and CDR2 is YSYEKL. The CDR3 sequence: CASSQVEQSHYGYTF. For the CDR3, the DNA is TGCGCCAGCAGCCAGGTGGAACAGAGTCACTATGGCTACACCTTC.

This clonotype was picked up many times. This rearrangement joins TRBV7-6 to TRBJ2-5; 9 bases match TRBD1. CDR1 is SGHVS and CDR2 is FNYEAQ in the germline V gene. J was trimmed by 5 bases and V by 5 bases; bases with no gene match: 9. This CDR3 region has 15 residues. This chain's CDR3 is CASSGIQGAQETQYF. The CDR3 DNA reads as TGTGCCAGCAGCGGGATACAGGGGGCGCAGGAGACCCAGTACTTC.

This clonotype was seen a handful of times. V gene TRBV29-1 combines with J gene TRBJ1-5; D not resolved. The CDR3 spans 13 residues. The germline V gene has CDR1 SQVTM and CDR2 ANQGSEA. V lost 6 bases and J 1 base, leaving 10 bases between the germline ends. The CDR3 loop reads CSVSTESNQPQHF. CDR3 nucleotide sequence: TGCAGCGTGTCGACGGAGAGCAATCAGCCCCAGCATTTT.

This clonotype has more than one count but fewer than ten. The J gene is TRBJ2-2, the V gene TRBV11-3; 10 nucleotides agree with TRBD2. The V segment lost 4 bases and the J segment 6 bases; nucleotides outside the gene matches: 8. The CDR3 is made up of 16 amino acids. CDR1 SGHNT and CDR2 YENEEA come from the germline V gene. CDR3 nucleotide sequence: TGTGCCAGCAGCTACGCTAGCGGGAGTTTCTCCGGGGAGCTGTTTTTT. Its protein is CASSYASGSFSGELFF.

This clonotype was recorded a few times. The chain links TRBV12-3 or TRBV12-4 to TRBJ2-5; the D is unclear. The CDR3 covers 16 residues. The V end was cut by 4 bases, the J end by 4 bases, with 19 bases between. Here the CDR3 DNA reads TGTGCCAGCAGTTACATAAACCGGGCCCGACGAGAGACCCAGTACTTC. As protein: CASSYINRARRETQYF.

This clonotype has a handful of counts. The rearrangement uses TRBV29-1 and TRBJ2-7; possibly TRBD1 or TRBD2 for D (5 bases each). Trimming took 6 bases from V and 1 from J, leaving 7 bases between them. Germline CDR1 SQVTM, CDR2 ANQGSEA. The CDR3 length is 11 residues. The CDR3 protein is CSVGESYEQYV. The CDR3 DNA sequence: TGCAGCGTGGGGGAGTCCTACGAGCAGTACGTC.

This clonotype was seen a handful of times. CDR3: CASSTASGNEQFF. The CDR3 DNA sequence: TGCGCCAGCAGCACTGCTAGCGGCAATGAGCAGTTCTTC. V gene TRBV5-1 combines with J gene TRBJ2-1, with 7 bases aligning to TRBD2. Losses at the gene ends were 4 bases for V and 6 bases for J; bases not matched to a gene: 4. The germline CDR1 and CDR2 sequences are SGHRS and YFSETQ. The CDR3 totals 13 residues.

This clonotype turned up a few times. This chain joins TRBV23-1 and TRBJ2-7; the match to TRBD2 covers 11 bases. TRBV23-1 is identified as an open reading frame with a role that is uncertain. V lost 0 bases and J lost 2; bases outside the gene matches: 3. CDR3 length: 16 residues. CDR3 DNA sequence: TGCGCCAGCAGTCAATCCTCTAGCGGGAGGACCTACGAGCAGTACGTC. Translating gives CASSQSSSGRTYEQYV.

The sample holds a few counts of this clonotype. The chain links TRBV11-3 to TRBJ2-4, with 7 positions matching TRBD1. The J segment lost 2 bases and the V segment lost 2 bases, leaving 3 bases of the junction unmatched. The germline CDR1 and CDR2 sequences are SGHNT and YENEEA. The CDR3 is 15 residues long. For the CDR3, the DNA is TGTGCCAGCAGCTTAACAGGGGTTCCCAAAAACATTCAGTACTTC. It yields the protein CASSLTGVPKNIQYF.

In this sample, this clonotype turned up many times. CDR3 nucleotide sequence: TGCAGTGCTAGGATTCAGGGCCAACTATTAGAGACCCAGTACTTC. It specifies CSARIQGQLLETQYF. This chain joins TRBV20-1 and TRBJ2-5; a weak D match, TRBD1 (5 bases). This CDR3 contains 15 residues. Germline lookup yields CDR1 DFQATT and CDR2 SNEGSKA (reference sequence). V was pared by 3 bases and J by 4 bases, with 18 bases between.

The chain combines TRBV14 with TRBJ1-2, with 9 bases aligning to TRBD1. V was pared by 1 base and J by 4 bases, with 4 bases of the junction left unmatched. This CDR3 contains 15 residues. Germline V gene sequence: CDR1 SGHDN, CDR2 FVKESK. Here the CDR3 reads CASSQAPGQGYGYTF. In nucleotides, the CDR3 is TGTGCCAGCAGCCAAGCACCGGGACAGGGCTATGGCTACACCTTC. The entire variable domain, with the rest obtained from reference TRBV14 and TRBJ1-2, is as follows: EAGVTQFPSHSVIEKGQTVTLRCDPISGHDNLYWYRRVMGKEIKFLLHFVKESKQDESGMPNNRFLAERTGGTYSTLKVQPAELEDSGVYFCASSQAPGQGYGYTFGSGTRLTVV.

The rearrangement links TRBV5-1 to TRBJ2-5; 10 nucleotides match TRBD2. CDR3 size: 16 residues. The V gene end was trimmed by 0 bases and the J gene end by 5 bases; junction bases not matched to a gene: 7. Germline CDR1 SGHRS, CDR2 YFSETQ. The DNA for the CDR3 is TGCGCCAGCAGCTTGGAGGCTAGCGGGAGAGCCGAGACCCAGTACTTC. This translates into CASSLEASGRAETQYF.

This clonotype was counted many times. The CDR3 loop reads CASSLEGGARYEQYF. CDR3 nucleotides: TGTGCCAGCAGTTTGGAAGGGGGGGCCCGCTACGAGCAGTACTTC. The rearrangement uses TRBV12-3 or TRBV12-4 and TRBJ2-7, with D perhaps matching TRBD2 (7 bases). The germline V and J ends were trimmed by 3 bases and 3 bases, with 15 bases remaining between them. The length of the CDR3 is 15 residues.

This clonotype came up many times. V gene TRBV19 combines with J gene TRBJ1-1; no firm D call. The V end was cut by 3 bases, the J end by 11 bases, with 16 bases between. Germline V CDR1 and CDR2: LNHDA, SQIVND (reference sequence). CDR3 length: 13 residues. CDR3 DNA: TGTGCCAGTAGTATCGGGAGGGCTGGCGAGGCTTTCTTT. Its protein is CASSIGRAGEAFF.

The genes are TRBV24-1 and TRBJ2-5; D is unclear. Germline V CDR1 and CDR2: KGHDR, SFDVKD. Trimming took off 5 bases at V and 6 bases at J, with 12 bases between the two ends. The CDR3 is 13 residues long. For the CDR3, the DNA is TGTGCCACCAGTGGCGTGGGCAAGCAGACCCAGTACTTC. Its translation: CATSGVGKQTQYF.

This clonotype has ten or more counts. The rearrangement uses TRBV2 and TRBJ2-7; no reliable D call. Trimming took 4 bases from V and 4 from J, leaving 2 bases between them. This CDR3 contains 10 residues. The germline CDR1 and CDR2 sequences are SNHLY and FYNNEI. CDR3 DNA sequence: TGTGCCAGCAGTGGATACGAGCAGTACGTC. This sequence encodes CASSGYEQYV.

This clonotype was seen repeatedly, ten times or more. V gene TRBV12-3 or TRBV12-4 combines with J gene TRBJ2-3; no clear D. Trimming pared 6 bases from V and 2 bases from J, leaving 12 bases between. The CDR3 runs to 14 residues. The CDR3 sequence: CASRLRGVTDTQYF. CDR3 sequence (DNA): TGTGCCAGCAGGCTCAGAGGAGTCACAGATACGCAGTATTTT.